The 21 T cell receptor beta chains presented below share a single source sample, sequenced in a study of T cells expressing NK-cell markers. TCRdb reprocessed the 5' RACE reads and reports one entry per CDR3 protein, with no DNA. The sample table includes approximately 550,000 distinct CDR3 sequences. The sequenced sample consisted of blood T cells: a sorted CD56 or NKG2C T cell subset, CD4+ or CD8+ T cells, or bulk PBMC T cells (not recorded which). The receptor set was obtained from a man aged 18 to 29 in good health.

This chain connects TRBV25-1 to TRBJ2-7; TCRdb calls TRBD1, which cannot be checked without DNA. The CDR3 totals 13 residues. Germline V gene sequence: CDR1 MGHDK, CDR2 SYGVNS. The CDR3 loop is CASSETGLGEQYF.

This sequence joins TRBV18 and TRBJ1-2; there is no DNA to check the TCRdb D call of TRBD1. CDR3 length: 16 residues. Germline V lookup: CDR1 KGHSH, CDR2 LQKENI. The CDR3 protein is CASSPTRDRGGYGYTF.

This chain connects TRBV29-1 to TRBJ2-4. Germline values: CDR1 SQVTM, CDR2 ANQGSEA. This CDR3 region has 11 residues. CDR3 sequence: CSVLAKNIQYF.

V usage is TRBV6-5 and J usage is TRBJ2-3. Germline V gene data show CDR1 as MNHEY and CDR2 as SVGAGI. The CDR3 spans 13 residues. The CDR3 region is CASSWMGPDTQYF.

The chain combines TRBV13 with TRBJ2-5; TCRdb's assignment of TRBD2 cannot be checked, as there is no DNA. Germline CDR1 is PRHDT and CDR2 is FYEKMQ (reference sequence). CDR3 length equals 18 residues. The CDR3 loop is CASSLGAGSGRRRETQYF.

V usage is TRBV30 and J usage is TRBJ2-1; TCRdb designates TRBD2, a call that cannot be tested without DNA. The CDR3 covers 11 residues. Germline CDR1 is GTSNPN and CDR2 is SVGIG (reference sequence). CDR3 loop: CAQTSVHEQFF.

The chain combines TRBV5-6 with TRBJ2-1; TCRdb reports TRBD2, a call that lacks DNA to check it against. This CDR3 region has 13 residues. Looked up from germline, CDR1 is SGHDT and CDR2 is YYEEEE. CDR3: CASSTGTTDEQFF.

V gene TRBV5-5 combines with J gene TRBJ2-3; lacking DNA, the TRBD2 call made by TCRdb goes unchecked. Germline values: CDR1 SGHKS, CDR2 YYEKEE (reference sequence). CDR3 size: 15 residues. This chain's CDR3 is CASSFSGGAPDTQYF.

The CDR3 sequence is CASSQDFSVEETQYF. This chain connects TRBV14 to TRBJ2-5. Germline V gene lookup returns CDR1 SGHDN and CDR2 FVKESK. This CDR3 comprises 15 residues.

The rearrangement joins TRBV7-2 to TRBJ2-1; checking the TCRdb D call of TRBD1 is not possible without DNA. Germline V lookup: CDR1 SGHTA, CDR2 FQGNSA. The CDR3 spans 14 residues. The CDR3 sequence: CASSFDRGRGEQFF.

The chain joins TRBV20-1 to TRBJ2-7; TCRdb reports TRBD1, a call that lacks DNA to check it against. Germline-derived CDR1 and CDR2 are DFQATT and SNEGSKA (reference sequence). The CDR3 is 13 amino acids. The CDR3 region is CSAVDREPYEQYF.

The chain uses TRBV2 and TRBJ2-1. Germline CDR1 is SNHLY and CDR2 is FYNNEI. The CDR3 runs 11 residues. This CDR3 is CASRDQAEQFF. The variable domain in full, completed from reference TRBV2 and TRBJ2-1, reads EPEVTQTPSHQVTQMGQEVILRCVPISNHLYFYWYRQILGQKVEFLVSFYNNEISEKSEIFDDQFSVERPDGSNFTLKIRSTKLEDSAMYFCASRDQAEQFFGPGTRLTVL.

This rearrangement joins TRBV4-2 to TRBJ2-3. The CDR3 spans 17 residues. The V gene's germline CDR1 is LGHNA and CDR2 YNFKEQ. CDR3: CASSQESRVQSTDTQYF.

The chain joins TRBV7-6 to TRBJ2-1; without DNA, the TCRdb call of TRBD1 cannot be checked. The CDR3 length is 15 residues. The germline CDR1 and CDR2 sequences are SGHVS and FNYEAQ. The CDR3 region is CASSLAQIRGNEQFF.

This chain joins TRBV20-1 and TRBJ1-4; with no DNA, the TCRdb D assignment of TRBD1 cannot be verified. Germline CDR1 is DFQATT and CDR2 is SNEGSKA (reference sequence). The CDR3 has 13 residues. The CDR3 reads CSIRGQGDEKLFF.

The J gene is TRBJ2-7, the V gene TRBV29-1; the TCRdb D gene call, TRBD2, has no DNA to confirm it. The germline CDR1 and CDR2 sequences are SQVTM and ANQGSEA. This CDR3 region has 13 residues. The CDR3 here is CSVEDGGFYEQYF.

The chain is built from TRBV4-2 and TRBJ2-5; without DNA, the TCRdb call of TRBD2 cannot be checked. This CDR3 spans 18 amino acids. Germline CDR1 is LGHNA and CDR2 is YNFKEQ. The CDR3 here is CASSQDGVLGSWSRTQYF.

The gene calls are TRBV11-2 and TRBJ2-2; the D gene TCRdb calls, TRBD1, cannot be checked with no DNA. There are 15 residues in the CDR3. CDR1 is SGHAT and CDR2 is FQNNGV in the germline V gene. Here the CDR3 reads CASSPYRDSTGELFF.

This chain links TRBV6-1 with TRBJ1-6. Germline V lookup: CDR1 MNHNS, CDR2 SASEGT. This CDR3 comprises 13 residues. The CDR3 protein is CASSEDARNALHF.

Here the CDR3 reads CASTEGVKSGDTQYF. This chain links TRBV9 with TRBJ2-3; with no DNA, the TCRdb D assignment of TRBD1 cannot be verified. The germline gives CDR1 SGDLS, CDR2 YYNGEE. There are 15 residues in the CDR3.

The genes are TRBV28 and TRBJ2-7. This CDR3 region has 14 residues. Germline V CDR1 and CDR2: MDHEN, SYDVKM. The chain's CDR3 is CASSISDFSYEQYF.